This entry is about one T cell receptor beta chain. Its cognate antigen is unknown. This sample is part of a study of PD-1 blockade in classical Hodgkin lymphoma. Data came from immunoSEQ multiplex PCR; TCRdb stores just in-frame clones and leaves some out. In the table there are 30,000 to 45,000 clones, just over 85% of which are singletons. The CDR3 loop spans 16 amino acids. CDR1 is MNHEY, CDR2 SMNVEV, per germline (reference sequence). The ends lost 4 bases at V and 2 bases at J; junction bases unmatched: 8. Every patient experienced relapse after autologous stem cell transplantation, and brentuximab vedotin exposure varied. Classifying best responses yielded complete response, partial response or progressive disease. Regarding the study as a whole: Newly diagnosed patients reportedly trailed healthy donors in baseline TCR diversity. With respect to the repertoire differences, their causes, possibly disease activity or prior therapy, remain undefined.

The J gene is TRBJ2-1, the V gene TRBV27, with 7 bases identical to TRBD2. The sequenced sample was peripheral blood mononuclear cells (PBMCs), obtained before the second cycle of nivolumab. This sequence was found in a human donor with classical Hodgkin lymphoma. The chain's CDR3 is CASSSNPSGTYNEQFF. CDR3 DNA sequence: TGTGCCAGCAGTTCAAACCCCAGCGGGACCTACAATGAGCAGTTCTTC.